This paragraph covers one TCR beta chain sequence. Its cognate antigen has yet to be identified. No base quality values were provided; no much bigger clone lies one nucleotide off. Libraries came from the immunoSEQ multiplex PCR assay. Here the immuneACCESS table is served through TCRdb, limited to in-frame sequences with V and J called. Missing clones are a known gap in these copies; in checked studies unresolved V genes cover under half, and the rest lacks a known reason. The sample data list about 200,000 clones, and around 90% of these were observed just once. The ten largest clones represent approximately 1.8% of the sample. This record comes from a study of control samples from healthy donors and cancer patients (TCRdb year 2020). V gives up 3 bases and J gives up 0 bases, and the segment between their germline ends measures 5 bases. The CDR3 holds 14 amino acids from the cysteine to the phenylalanine. Of all the DNA, just the CDR3 is kept, 42 bases in frame from base 1. The germline V gene gives CDR1 as SNHLY and CDR2 as FYNNEI.

The V and J segments used are TRBV2 and TRBJ2-2; the D gene assignment is ambiguous. This TCR came from a man aged 25-45 years in good health. The sample was blood. The sequence in DNA is TGTGCCAGCAGTGAGGCAACGAACACCGGGGAGCTGTTTTTT. Its protein reads: CASSEATNTGELFF.